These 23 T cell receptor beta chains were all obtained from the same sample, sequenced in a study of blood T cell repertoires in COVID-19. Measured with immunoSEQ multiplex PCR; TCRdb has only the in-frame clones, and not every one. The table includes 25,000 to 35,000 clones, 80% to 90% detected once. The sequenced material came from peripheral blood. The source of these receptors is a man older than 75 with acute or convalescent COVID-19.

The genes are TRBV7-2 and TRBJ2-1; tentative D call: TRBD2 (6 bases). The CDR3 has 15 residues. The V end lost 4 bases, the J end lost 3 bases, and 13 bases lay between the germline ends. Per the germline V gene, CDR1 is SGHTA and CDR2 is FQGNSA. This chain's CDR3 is CASSSSPGGYNEQFF. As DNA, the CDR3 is TGTGCCAGCAGCTCTAGTCCCGGGGGCTACAATGAGCAGTTCTTC.

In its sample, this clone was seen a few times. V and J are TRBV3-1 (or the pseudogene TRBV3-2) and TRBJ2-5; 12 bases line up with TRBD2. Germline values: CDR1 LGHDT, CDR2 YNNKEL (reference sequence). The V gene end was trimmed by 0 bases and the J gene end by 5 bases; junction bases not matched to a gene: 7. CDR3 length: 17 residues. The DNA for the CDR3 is TGTGCCAGCAGCCAAGACCAACTAGCGGGGGGCGGTGAGACCCAGTACTTC. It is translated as CASSQDQLAGGGETQYF.

The CDR3 DNA reads TGTGCCAGCAGTGATCTCGGTTACAATGAGCAGTTCTTC. Residues: CASSDLGYNEQFF. The rearrangement joins TRBV6-4 to TRBJ2-1; no firm D call. V was shortened by 3 bases and J by 4 bases, with 7 bases between the two germline ends. Germline assignment: CDR1 MRHNA and CDR2 SNTAGT. The CDR3 is 13 residues long.

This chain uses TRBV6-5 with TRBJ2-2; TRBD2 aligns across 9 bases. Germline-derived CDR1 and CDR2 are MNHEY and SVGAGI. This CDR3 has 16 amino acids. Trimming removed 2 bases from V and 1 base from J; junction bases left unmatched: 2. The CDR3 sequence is CASSYRAGGNTGELFF. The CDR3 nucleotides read TGTGCCAGCAGTTACCGAGCGGGGGGGAACACCGGGGAGCTGTTTTTT.

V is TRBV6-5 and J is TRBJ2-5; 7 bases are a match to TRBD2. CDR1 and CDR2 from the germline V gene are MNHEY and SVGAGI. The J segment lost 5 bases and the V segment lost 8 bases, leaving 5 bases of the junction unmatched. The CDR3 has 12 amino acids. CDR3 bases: TGTGCCAGCGTTCCGCGGGGGGAGACCCAGTACTTC. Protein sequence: CASVPRGETQYF.

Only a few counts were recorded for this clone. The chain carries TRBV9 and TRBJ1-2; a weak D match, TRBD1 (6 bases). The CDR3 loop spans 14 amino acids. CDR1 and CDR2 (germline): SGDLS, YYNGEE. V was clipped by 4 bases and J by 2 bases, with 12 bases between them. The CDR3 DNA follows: TGTGCCAGCAGCTACGACCAGGGGAACTATGGCTACACCTTC. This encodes CASSYDQGNYGYTF.

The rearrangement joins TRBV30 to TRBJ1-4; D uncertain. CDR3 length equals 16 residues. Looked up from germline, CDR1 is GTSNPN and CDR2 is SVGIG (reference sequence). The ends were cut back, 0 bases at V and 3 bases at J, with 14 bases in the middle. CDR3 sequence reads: CAWSVLPPSANEKLFF. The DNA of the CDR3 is TGTGCCTGGAGTGTACTTCCCCCTAGCGCTAATGAAAAACTGTTTTTT.

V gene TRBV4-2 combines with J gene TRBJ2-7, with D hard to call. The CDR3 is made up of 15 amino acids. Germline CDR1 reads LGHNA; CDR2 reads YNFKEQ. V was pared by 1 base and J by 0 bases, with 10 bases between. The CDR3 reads CASSQGVLSSYEQYF. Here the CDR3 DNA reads TGTGCCAGCAGCCAAGGCGTATTAAGCTCCTACGAGCAGTACTTC.

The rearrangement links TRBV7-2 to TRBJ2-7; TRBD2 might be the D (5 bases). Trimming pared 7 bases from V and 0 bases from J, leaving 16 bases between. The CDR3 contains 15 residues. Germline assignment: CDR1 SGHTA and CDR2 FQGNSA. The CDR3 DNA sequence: TGTGCCAGCACCCCCGGGAAGGGCCCCTCCTACGAGCAGTACTTC. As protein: CASTPGKGPSYEQYF.

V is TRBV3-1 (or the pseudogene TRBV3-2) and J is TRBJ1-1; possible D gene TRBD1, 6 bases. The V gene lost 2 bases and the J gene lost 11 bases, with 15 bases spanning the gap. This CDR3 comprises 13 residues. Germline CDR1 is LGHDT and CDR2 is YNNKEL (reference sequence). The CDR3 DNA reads TGTGCCAGCAGCCAATCTACAGGGATTTATGCTTTCTTT. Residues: CASSQSTGIYAFF.

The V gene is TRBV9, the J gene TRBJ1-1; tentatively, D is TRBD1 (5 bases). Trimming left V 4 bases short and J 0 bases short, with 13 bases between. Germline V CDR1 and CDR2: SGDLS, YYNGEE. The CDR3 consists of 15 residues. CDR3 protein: CASSRSGGMNTEAFF. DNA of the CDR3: TGTGCCAGCAGCCGTTCCGGGGGGATGAACACTGAAGCTTTCTTT.

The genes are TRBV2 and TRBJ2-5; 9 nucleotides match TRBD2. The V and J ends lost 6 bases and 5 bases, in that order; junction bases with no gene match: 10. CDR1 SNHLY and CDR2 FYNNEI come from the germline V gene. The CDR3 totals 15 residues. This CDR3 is CASRVTGLAGETQYF. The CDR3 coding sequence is TGTGCCAGCAGAGTGACGGGGCTAGCGGGGGAGACCCAGTACTTC.

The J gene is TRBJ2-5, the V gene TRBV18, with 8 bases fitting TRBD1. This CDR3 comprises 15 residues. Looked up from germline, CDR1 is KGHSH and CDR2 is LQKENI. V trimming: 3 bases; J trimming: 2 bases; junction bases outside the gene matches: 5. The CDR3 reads CASSPSGTGQETQYF. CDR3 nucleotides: TGTGCCAGCTCACCGTCCGGGACAGGTCAAGAGACCCAGTACTTC.

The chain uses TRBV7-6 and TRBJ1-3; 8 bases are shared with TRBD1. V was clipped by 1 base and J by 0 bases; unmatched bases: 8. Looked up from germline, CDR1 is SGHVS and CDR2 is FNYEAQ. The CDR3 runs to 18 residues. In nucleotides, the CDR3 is TGTGCCAGCAGCTTAGTACTGGCAGGGGGCGCCTCTGGAAACACCATATATTTT. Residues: CASSLVLAGGASGNTIYF.

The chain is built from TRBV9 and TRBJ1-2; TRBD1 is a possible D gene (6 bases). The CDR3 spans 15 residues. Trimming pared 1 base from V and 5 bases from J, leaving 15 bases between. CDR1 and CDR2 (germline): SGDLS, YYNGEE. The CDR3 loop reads CASSVTGTGNYGYTF. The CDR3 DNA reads TGTGCCAGCAGCGTAACTGGTACAGGGAATTATGGCTACACCTTC. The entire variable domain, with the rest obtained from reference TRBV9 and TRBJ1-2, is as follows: DSGVTQTPKHLITATGQRVTLRCSPRSGDLSVYWYQQSLDQGLQFLIQYYNGEERAKGNILERFSAQQFPDLHSELNLSSLELGDSALYFCASSVTGTGNYGYTFGSGTRLTVV.

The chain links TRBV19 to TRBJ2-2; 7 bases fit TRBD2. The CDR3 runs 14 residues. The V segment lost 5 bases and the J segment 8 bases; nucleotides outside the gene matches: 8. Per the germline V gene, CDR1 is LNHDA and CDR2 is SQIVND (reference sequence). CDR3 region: CASSASPGGGELFF. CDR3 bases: TGTGCCAGTAGTGCTTCGCCGGGGGGAGGGGAGCTGTTTTTT.

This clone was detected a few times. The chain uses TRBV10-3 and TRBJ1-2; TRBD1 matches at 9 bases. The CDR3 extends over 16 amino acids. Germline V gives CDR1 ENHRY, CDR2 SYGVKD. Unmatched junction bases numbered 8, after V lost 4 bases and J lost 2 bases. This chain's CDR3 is CAISATSTGGNYGYTF. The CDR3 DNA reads TGTGCCATCAGTGCTACCTCGACAGGGGGAAACTATGGCTACACCTTC.

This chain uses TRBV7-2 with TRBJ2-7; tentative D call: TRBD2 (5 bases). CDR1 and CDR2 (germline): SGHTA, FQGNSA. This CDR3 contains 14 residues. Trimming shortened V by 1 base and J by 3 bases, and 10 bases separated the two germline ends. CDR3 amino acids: CASSLGGYNYEQYF. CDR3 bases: TGTGCCAGCAGCTTAGGAGGGTACAACTACGAGCAGTACTTC.

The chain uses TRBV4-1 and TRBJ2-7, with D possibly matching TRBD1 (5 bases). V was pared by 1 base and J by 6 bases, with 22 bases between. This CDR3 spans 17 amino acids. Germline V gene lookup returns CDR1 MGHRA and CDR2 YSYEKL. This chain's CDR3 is CASSQGPRLRQSSEQYF. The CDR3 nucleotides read TGCGCCAGCAGCCAAGGTCCCCGCTTGAGACAGTCTAGCGAGCAGTACTTC.

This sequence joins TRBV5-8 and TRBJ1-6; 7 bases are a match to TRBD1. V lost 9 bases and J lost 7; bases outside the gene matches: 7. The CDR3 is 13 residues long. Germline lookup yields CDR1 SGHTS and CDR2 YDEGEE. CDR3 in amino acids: CANPGGPNSPLHF. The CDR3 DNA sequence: TGTGCCAACCCAGGGGGACCCAATTCACCCCTCCACTTT. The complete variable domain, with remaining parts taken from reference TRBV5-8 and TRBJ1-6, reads EAGVTQSPTHLIKTRGQQATLRCSPISGHTSVYWYQQALGLGLQFLLWYDEGEERNRGNFPPRFSGRQFPNYSSELNVNALELEDSALYLCANPGGPNSPLHFGNGTRLTVT.

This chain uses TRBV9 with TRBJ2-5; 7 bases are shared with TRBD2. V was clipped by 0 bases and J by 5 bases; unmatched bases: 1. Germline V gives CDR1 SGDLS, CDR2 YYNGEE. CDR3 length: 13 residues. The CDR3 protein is CASSVGRGETQYF. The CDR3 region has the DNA TGTGCCAGCAGCGTAGGGCGGGGGGAGACCCAGTACTTC.

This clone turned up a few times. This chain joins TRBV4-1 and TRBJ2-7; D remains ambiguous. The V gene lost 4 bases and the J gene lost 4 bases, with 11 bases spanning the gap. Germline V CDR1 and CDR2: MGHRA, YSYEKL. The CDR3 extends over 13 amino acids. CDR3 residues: CASSPNNIYEQYF. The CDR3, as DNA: TGCGCCAGCAGCCCGAACAACATTTACGAGCAGTACTTC.

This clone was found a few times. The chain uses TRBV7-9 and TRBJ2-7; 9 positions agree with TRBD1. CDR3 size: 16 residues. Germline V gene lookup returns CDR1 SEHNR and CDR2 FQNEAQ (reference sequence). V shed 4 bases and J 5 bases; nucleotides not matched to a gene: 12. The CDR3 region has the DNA TGTGCCAGCAGCTCCCATACCGGGACAGGGAGGCACGAGCAGTACTTC. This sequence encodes CASSSHTGTGRHEQYF.